One sample yielded the 27 T cell receptor beta chains listed below, sequenced in a study of T cell changes during pregnancy in multiple sclerosis. Repertoires were generated with immunoSEQ multiplex PCR, while TCRdb's copy carries only in-frame clones and drops some. Here the sample spans tens of thousands of clones, roughly 92% being singletons. The sample was CD8+ T cells from peripheral blood mononuclear cells, taken in the second trimester of pregnancy. Every receptor here comes from a female donor with multiple sclerosis, enrolled in a pregnancy study.

V usage is TRBV4-1 and J usage is TRBJ1-1; D is possibly TRBD1 (6 bases). CDR3 length: 13 residues. Germline V gene lookup returns CDR1 MGHRA and CDR2 YSYEKL. V lost 0 bases to trimming and J lost 10 bases, with 12 bases between them. The CDR3 is CASSQDPTRGAFF. CDR3 sequence (DNA): TGCGCCAGCAGCCAAGACCCGACCAGGGGAGCTTTCTTT.

The CDR3 DNA is TGTGCCAGCAGTCTAGCGGGAGTCGAAGGCGAGACCCAGTACTTC. Protein: CASSLAGVEGETQYF. The J gene is TRBJ2-5, the V gene TRBV28; 10 nucleotides match TRBD2. The V and J ends lost 5 bases and 5 bases, in that order; junction bases with no gene match: 8. Germline CDR1 MDHEN, CDR2 SYDVKM. This CDR3 is built from 15 residues.

This chain connects TRBV27 to TRBJ2-5; the D gene is possibly TRBD2 (6 bases). Trimming took 3 bases from V and 5 from J, leaving 10 bases between them. This CDR3 contains 13 residues. Germline CDR1 MNHEY, CDR2 SMNVEV (reference sequence). In DNA form, the CDR3 reads TGTGCCAGCAGTTTTGGGGGGAGGGAGACCCAGTACTTC. Its translation: CASSFGGRETQYF.

The V gene is TRBV27, the J gene TRBJ2-7; perhaps TRBD2 as D (6 bases). CDR1 is MNHEY, CDR2 SMNVEV, per germline (reference sequence). The CDR3 is made up of 15 amino acids. The V gene lost 3 bases and the J gene lost 5 bases, with 17 bases spanning the gap. The CDR3 protein is CASSFTAGVTHEQYF. DNA of the CDR3: TGTGCCAGCAGTTTTACAGCGGGCGTAACCCACGAGCAGTACTTC.

The chain couples TRBV25-1 to TRBJ1-3; D is ambiguous. The CDR3 is 12 residues long. Trimming shortened V by 6 bases and J by 4 bases, and 7 bases separated the two germline ends. Germline loops: CDR1 MGHDK, CDR2 SYGVNS. CDR3 amino acids: CASRGPGNTIYF. Here the CDR3 DNA reads TGTGCCAGCAGGGGCCCGGGAAACACCATATATTTT.

The table lists this clone with a count of one. The chain couples TRBV4-2 to TRBJ2-7, with 11 positions matching TRBD1. The CDR3 totals 14 residues. CDR1 is LGHNA, CDR2 YNFKEQ, per germline. J gave up 7 bases and V 4 bases, and 6 bases lay outside the gene matches. Written as DNA, the CDR3 is TGTGCCAGCAGCCTTAGGACAGGGGGCCGGGAGCAGTACTTC. Its protein product is CASSLRTGGREQYF.

Here the CDR3 reads CASSELGGARGNTGELFF. The CDR3 nucleotides are TGTGCCAGCAGTGAATTAGGTGGGGCTAGAGGGAACACCGGGGAGCTGTTTTTT. V is TRBV25-1 and J is TRBJ2-2, with D possibly matching TRBD1 (5 bases). V lost 1 base, J lost 1 base, and 16 bases lay in between. The CDR3 runs 18 residues. Germline lookup yields CDR1 MGHDK and CDR2 SYGVNS. Complete variable domain (other parts from reference TRBV25-1 and TRBJ2-2): EADIYQTPRYLVIGTGKKITLECSQTMGHDKMYWYQQDPGMELHLIHYSYGVNSTEKGDLSSESTVSRIRTEHFPLTLESARPSHTSQYLCASSELGGARGNTGELFFGEGSRLTVL.

This clone has just one count. V is TRBV30 and J is TRBJ2-1; D perhaps matches TRBD2 (5 bases). The CDR3 loop spans 12 amino acids. Trimming left V 0 bases short and J 7 bases short, with 7 bases between. Germline V lookup: CDR1 GTSNPN, CDR2 SVGIG (reference sequence). CDR3 amino acids: CAWSVGENEQFF. For the CDR3, the DNA is TGTGCCTGGAGTGTTGGGGAGAATGAGCAGTTCTTC. Using reference TRBV30 and TRBJ2-1 for the parts outside the CDR3, the full variable domain is SQTIHQWPATLVQPVGSPLSLECTVEGTSNPNLYWYRQAAGRGLQLLFYSVGIGQISSEVPQNLSASRPQDRQFILSSKKLLLSDSGFYLCAWSVGENEQFFGPGTRLTVL.

This chain links TRBV7-9 with TRBJ2-6, with TRBD2 identical over 7 bases. This CDR3 contains 16 residues. V was clipped by 5 bases and J by 2 bases; unmatched bases: 6. The V gene's germline CDR1 is SEHNR and CDR2 FQNEAQ (reference sequence). The CDR3 nucleotides are TGTGCCAGCAGCCCCGGGGGAGGGCCTGGGGCCAACGTCCTGACTTTC. Amino acid sequence: CASSPGGGPGANVLTF. The whole variable domain, remainder taken from reference TRBV7-9 and TRBJ2-6, is DTGVSQNPRHKITKRGQNVTFRCDPISEHNRLYWYRQTLGQGPEFLTYFQNEAQLEKSRLLSDRFSAERPKGSFSTLEIQRTEQGDSAMYLCASSPGGGPGANVLTFGAGSRLTVL.

This clone has more than one count but fewer than ten. The chain has TRBV27 and TRBJ1-1; 7 nucleotides align to TRBD1. The trim removed 4 bases at V and 2 bases at J, leaving 1 base unmatched. This CDR3 contains 13 residues. CDR1 and CDR2 from the germline V gene are MNHEY and SMNVEV (reference sequence). CDR3 sequence (DNA): TGTGCCAGCAGTTGGACAGGTAACACTGAAGCTTTCTTT. This translates into CASSWTGNTEAFF.

The sample holds one count of this clone. The chain has TRBV2 and TRBJ2-7, with a weak D call TRBD2 (6 bases). The CDR3 is 15 amino acids. V dropped 6 bases and J dropped 3 bases, with 18 bases sitting between them. Per germline, CDR1 SNHLY and CDR2 FYNNEI. The chain's CDR3 is CASRGRLEEGYEQYF. The CDR3 DNA is TGTGCCAGCAGAGGAAGACTAGAGGAGGGCTACGAGCAGTACTTC.

The V call is TRBV15, the J call TRBJ2-2; the match to TRBD2 covers 7 bases. The CDR3 runs to 16 residues. V lost 8 bases to trimming and J lost 4 bases; unmatched junction nucleotides: 13. Germline CDR1 reads LNHNV; CDR2 reads YYDKDF (reference sequence). The CDR3 bases are TGTGCCACCCGCTCGGGAGCGGGGTCTGGCACCGGGGAGCTGTTTTTT. Its protein product is CATRSGAGSGTGELFF.

The V and J genes are TRBV11-2 and TRBJ1-1, with D perhaps matching TRBD1 (6 bases). Trimming pared 7 bases from V and 6 bases from J, leaving 18 bases between. CDR1 and CDR2 from the germline V gene are SGHAT and FQNNGV. This CDR3 has 14 amino acids. The CDR3 is CASNPSREGAEAFF. For the CDR3, the DNA is TGTGCCAGCAACCCCTCTCGAGAGGGGGCTGAAGCTTTCTTT.

V usage is TRBV6-5 and J usage is TRBJ2-7, with D possibly being TRBD1 (6 bases). The V end was cut by 4 bases, the J end by 7 bases, with 14 bases between. This CDR3 spans 13 amino acids. From germline, CDR1 is MNHEY and CDR2 SVGAGI. CDR3 loop: CASSSGHPAEQYF. The CDR3 DNA follows: TGTGCCAGCAGTTCGGGACATCCTGCGGAGCAGTACTTC.

V usage is TRBV7-2 and J usage is TRBJ2-2; 8 bases match TRBD2. The CDR3 loop spans 16 amino acids. V shed 5 bases, J shed 6 bases, and the junction held 11 bases outside the gene matches. The germline gives CDR1 SGHTA, CDR2 FQGNSA. The CDR3 is CASSRRPGGSSGELFF. CDR3 nucleotides: TGTGCCAGCAGCCGCCGACCGGGAGGGTCGTCCGGGGAGCTGTTTTTT.

The rearrangement links TRBV27 to TRBJ2-3; D unresolved. V dropped 7 bases and J dropped 2 bases, with 13 bases sitting between them. The germline CDR1 and CDR2 sequences are MNHEY and SMNVEV (reference sequence). The CDR3 is 14 residues long. The DNA for the CDR3 is TGTGCCAGCACAGAACACCCCCTCACAGATACGCAGTATTTT. It specifies CASTEHPLTDTQYF.

The rearrangement joins TRBV13 to TRBJ2-3; 7 positions match TRBD1. The germline CDR1 and CDR2 sequences are PRHDT and FYEKMQ (reference sequence). V was clipped by 5 bases and J by 2 bases; unmatched bases: 7. This CDR3 spans 15 amino acids. The CDR3 nucleotides are TGTGCCAGCAGCGACAGGGTGGTTTTCACAGATACGCAGTATTTT. Encoded protein: CASSDRVVFTDTQYF.

This clone was found once. V usage is TRBV27 and J usage is TRBJ1-4, with 9 bases matching TRBD1. J gave up 6 bases and V 5 bases, and 4 bases lay outside the gene matches. The germline CDR1 and CDR2 sequences are MNHEY and SMNVEV (reference sequence). CDR3 length: 14 amino acids. The CDR3 spells CASSSGTGYEKLFF. In nucleotides, the CDR3 is TGTGCCAGCAGTAGCGGGACAGGGTATGAAAAACTGTTTTTT.

As DNA, the CDR3 is TGCGCCAGCAGCCAAGCGCTAGCGGGAAAGGCCGGGGAGCTGTTTTTT. Translation: CASSQALAGKAGELFF. This rearrangement joins TRBV4-3 to TRBJ2-2; TRBD2 matches 9 bases. J was trimmed by 6 bases and V by 1 base; bases with no gene match: 6. The germline gives CDR1 LGHNA, CDR2 YSLEER. The CDR3 is 16 residues long.

V is TRBV5-1 and J is TRBJ2-7; TRBD1 matches 8 bases. With V trimmed by 4 bases and J by 3 bases, 6 bases remained unmatched. Germline assignment: CDR1 SGHRS and CDR2 YFSETQ. The CDR3 contains 14 residues. The CDR3 DNA is TGCGCCAGCAGCCCGAGGACAGGGAGCTACGAGCAGTACTTC. It translates to CASSPRTGSYEQYF.

The V call is TRBV29-1, the J call TRBJ2-1; possible D gene TRBD2, 6 bases. The germline V gene has CDR1 SQVTM and CDR2 ANQGSEA. The CDR3 loop spans 13 amino acids. The V gene lost 5 bases and the J gene lost 6 bases, with 14 bases spanning the gap. CDR3 loop: CSVRGGNFNEQFF. The DNA of the CDR3 is TGCAGCGTTCGGGGCGGGAACTTCAATGAGCAGTTCTTC.

CDR3 amino acids: CASSHHPKGAADTQYF. CDR3 nucleotide sequence: TGTGCCAGCAGCCACCACCCAAAGGGGGCGGCAGATACGCAGTATTTT. V and J are TRBV9 and TRBJ2-3, with 7 bases that match TRBD1. Germline V CDR1 and CDR2: SGDLS, YYNGEE. The CDR3 loop spans 16 amino acids. V trimming: 4 bases; J trimming: 4 bases; junction bases outside the gene matches: 12.

The CDR3 loop is CASSLQGDGYTF. DNA for the CDR3: TGCGCCAGCAGCTTGCAGGGGGATGGCTACACCTTC. The V gene is TRBV5-1, the J gene TRBJ1-2, with 7 bases fitting TRBD1. V lost 1 base, J lost 6 bases, and 0 bases stayed unmatched. Germline V gene lookup returns CDR1 SGHRS and CDR2 YFSETQ. The CDR3 sequence is 12 residues long. The whole variable domain, remainder taken from reference TRBV5-1 and TRBJ1-2, is KAGVTQTPRYLIKTRGQQVTLSCSPISGHRSVSWYQQTPGQGLQFLFEYFSETQRNKGNFPGRFSGRQFSNSRSEMNVSTLELGDSALYLCASSLQGDGYTFGSGTRLTVV.

The chain has TRBV6-5 and TRBJ2-1; D ambiguous. CDR1 and CDR2 from the germline V gene are MNHEY and SVGAGI. The ends were cut back, 2 bases at V and 7 bases at J, with 12 bases in the middle. The CDR3 covers 14 residues. The CDR3 loop is CASSYGDEQNEQFF. DNA for the CDR3: TGTGCCAGCAGTTACGGAGACGAGCAGAATGAGCAGTTCTTC.

This rearrangement joins TRBV27 to TRBJ2-7; TRBD2 aligns across 13 bases. The CDR3 consists of 15 residues. Trimming removed 4 bases from V and 4 bases from J; junction bases left unmatched: 4. Per the germline V gene, CDR1 is MNHEY and CDR2 is SMNVEV (reference sequence). CDR3 protein: CASSSGLAGTYEQYF. CDR3 DNA: TGTGCCAGCAGTTCGGGACTAGCGGGAACGTACGAGCAGTACTTC.

The V and J genes are TRBV4-2 and TRBJ1-1; the D gene is possibly TRBD1 (5 bases). Germline CDR1 is LGHNA and CDR2 is YNFKEQ. This CDR3 contains 16 residues. V was trimmed by 3 bases and J by 4 bases, leaving 18 bases between them. CDR3 region: CASSHPSSGGSTEAFF. CDR3 nucleotide sequence: TGTGCCAGCAGCCATCCCTCGTCGGGGGGTAGCACTGAAGCTTTCTTT.

The genes are TRBV30 and TRBJ2-1, with unresolved D. V was shortened by 5 bases and J by 5 bases, with 13 bases between the two germline ends. CDR1 is GTSNPN, CDR2 SVGIG, per germline (reference sequence). This CDR3 spans 13 amino acids. The CDR3 loop reads CAWESVVHNEQFF. CDR3 coding DNA: TGTGCCTGGGAATCGGTGGTCCACAATGAGCAGTTCTTC.